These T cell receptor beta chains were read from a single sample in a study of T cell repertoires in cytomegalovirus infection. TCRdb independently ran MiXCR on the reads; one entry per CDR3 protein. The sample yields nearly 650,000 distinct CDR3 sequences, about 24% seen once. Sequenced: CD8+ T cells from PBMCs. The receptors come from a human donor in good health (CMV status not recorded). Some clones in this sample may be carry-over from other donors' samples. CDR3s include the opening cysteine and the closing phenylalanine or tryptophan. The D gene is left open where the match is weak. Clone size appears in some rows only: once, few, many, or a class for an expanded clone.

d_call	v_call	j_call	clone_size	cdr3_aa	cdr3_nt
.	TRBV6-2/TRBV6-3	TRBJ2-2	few	CASKTGLANTGELFF	TGTGCCAGCAAGACGGGCCTAGCGAACACCGGGGAGCTGTTTTTT
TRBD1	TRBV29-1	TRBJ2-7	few	CSVRGQGLYEQYF	TGCAGCGTGCGCGGACAGGGGCTCTACGAGCAGTACTTC
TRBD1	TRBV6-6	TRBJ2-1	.	CASTYRGGNEQFF	TGTGCCAGCACTTACAGGGGTGGGAATGAGCAGTTCTTC
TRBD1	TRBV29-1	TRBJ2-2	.	CSVPVPGQGHTGELFF	TGCAGCGTTCCCGTCCCGGGACAGGGGCACACCGGGGAGCTGTTTTTT
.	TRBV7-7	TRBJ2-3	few	CASSLAAEGSPFDTQYF	TGTGCTAGCAGCTTAGCGGCGGAGGGGTCACCATTTGATACGCAGTATTTT
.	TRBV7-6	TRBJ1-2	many	CASSPAGSYGYTF	TGTGCCAGCAGCCCCGCTGGCAGCTATGGCTACACCTTC
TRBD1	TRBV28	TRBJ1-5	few	CASSFSDRQFFDQPQHF	TGTGCCAGCAGTTTTTCGGACAGGCAGTTCTTTGATCAGCCCCAGCATTTT
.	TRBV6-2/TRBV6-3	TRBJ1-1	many	CASSFGHMNTEAFF	TGTGCCAGCAGTTTCGGCCACATGAACACTGAAGCTTTCTTT
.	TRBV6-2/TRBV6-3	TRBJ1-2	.	CASSYRNGTAGYTF	TGTGCCAGCAGTTACCGAAATGGGACGGCAGGCTACACCTTC
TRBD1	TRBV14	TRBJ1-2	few	CASSQDRRGTGDGYTF	TGTGCCAGCAGCCAAGATAGGAGAGGGACAGGGGATGGCTACACCTTC
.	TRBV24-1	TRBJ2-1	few	CATINREYNEQFF	TGTGCCACCATTAACAGGGAGTACAATGAGCAGTTCTTC
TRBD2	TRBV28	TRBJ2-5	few	CASSPTSGGVQETQYF	TGTGCCAGCAGCCCCACTAGCGGGGGGGTTCAAGAGACCCAGTACTTC
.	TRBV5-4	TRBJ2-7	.	CASSLQGVPYEQYF	TGTGCCAGCAGCTTGCAAGGTGTACCCTACGAGCAGTACTTC
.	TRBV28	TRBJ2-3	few	CASSQPPRMSGYTDTQYF	TGTGCCAGCAGTCAACCTCCACGAATGAGCGGGTACACAGATACGCAGTATTTT
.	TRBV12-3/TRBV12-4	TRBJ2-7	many	CASSLGGPGVHEQYF	TGTGCCAGCAGTTTAGGCGGGCCAGGGGTCCACGAGCAGTACTTC
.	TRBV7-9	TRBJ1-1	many	CASSSPKREREAFF	TGTGCCAGCAGCTCGCCTAAGAGAGAGAGGGAAGCTTTCTTT
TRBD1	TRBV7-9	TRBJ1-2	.	CASSANRGYTF	TGTGCCAGCAGCGCAAACAGGGGATACACCTTC
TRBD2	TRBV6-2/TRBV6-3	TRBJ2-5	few	CASSYAVTAAGGRQETQYF	TGTGCCAGCAGTTACGCCGTTACGGCAGCGGGGGGCCGCCAAGAGACCCAGTACTTC
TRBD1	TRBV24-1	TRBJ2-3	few	CATSDFGRGLTDTQYF	TGTGCCACCAGTGATTTCGGCAGGGGGCTTACAGATACGCAGTATTTT
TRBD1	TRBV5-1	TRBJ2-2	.	CASSSGQGTLGTGELFF	TGCGCCAGCAGCAGCGGACAGGGAACACTTGGCACCGGGGAGCTGTTTTTT
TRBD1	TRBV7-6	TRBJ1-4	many	CASSSWDRKEKLFF	TGTGCCAGCAGCTCCTGGGACAGAAAGGAAAAACTGTTTTTT
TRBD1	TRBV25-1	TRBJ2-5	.	CASSENTGGWGETQYF	TGTGCCAGCAGTGAAAACACAGGGGGCTGGGGAGAGACCCAGTACTTC
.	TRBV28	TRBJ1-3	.	CASPTGTGNTIYF	TGTGCCAGCCCCACAGGGACTGGAAACACCATATATTTT
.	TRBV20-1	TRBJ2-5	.	CSAHKTGYRKETQYF	TGCAGTGCTCACAAGACAGGTTATCGCAAGGAGACCCAGTACTTC
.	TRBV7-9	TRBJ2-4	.	CASSSLGQGETKNIQYF	TGTGCCAGCAGCTCCCTCGGGCAGGGAGAGACCAAAAACATTCAGTACTTC
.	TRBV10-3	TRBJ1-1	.	CAISESFGTEAFF	TGTGCCATCAGTGAGTCGTTCGGCACTGAAGCTTTCTTT
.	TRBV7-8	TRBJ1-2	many	CASSLSPRQFHGYTF	TGTGCCAGCAGCTTAAGCCCGAGACAGTTCCATGGCTACACCTTC
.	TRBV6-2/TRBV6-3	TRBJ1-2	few	CASLGGSHGYTF	TGTGCCAGCCTTGGAGGGAGTCATGGCTACACCTTC
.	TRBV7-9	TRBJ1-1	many	CASSLVWGAGTEAFF	TGTGCCAGCAGCTTAGTATGGGGCGCGGGCACTGAAGCTTTCTTT
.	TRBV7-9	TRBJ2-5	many	CASSLVANQETQYF	TGTGCCAGCAGCTTAGTAGCGAACCAAGAGACCCAGTACTTC
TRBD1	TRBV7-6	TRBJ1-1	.	CASSDGQGLWEAFF	TGTGCCAGCAGCGATGGACAGGGCCTTTGGGAAGCTTTCTTT
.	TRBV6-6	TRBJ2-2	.	CASSYGMTGELFF	TGTGCCAGCAGTTATGGGATGACCGGGGAGCTGTTTTTT
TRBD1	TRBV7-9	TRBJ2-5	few	CASSISGTGGQETQYF	TGTGCCAGCAGCATCTCCGGGACAGGGGGCCAAGAGACCCAGTACTTC
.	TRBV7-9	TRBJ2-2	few	CASSHRKGANTGELFF	TGTGCCAGCAGCCATCGGAAGGGGGCGAACACCGGGGAGCTGTTTTTT
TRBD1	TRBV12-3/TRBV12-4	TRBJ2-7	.	CASSLTGWGSYEQYF	TGTGCCAGCAGCCTGACAGGGTGGGGCTCCTACGAGCAGTACTTC
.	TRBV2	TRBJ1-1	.	CASSEWSGEATEAFF	TGTGCCAGCAGTGAATGGTCAGGGGAGGCCACTGAAGCTTTCTTT
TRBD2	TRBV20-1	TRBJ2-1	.	CSARRVSGGEQFF	TGCAGTGCTAGAAGAGTTAGCGGGGGGGAGCAGTTCTTC
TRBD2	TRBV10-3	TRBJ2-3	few	CAIRLAGSDTQYF	TGTGCCATCAGACTAGCGGGGAGTGATACGCAGTATTTT
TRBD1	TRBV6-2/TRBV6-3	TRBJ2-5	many	CASSYLRTGGETQYF	TGTGCCAGCAGTTACCTTCGGACAGGGGGAGAGACCCAGTACTTC
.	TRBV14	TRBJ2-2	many	CASSPKTGTGELFF	TGTGCCAGCAGCCCAAAGACAGGCACCGGGGAGCTGTTTTTT
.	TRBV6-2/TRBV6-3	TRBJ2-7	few	CASSYPSVEQYF	TGTGCCAGCAGTTACCCTAGCGTGGAGCAGTACTTC
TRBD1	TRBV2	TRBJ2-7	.	CASSEGTGLSYEQYF	TGTGCCAGCAGTGAGGGGACAGGGTTATCCTACGAGCAGTACTTC
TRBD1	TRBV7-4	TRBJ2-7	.	CTSSSTTDRGRNEQYF	TGTACCAGCAGCTCAACCACCGACAGGGGGCGGAACGAGCAGTACTTC
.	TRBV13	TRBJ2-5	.	CASTNVEESQETQYF	TGTGCCAGCACTAACGTGGAGGAGAGCCAAGAGACCCAGTACTTC
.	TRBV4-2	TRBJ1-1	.	CASLSTGTEAFF	TGTGCCAGCCTCTCAACGGGGACTGAAGCTTTCTTT
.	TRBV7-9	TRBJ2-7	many	CASSLGNGFEAYEQYF	TGTGCCAGCAGCTTAGGAAACGGATTTGAGGCCTACGAGCAGTACTTC
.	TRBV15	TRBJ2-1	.	CATRTSSSYKEQFF	TGTGCCACTCGGACCTCGAGCTCCTACAAAGAGCAGTTCTTC
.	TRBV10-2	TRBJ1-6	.	CASREGRQSPLHF	TGCGCCAGTCGGGAAGGGAGGCAATCACCCCTCCACTTT
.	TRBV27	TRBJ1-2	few	CASSFTGAPDFWGYTF	TGTGCCAGCAGTTTTACGGGGGCCCCAGACTTTTGGGGCTACACCTTC
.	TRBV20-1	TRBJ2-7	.	CSARGRDGSYEQYF	TGCAGTGCTAGAGGCCGAGACGGCTCCTACGAGCAGTACTTC
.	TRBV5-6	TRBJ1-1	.	CASSLIQETNTEAFF	TGTGCCAGCAGCCTTATACAGGAAACGAACACTGAAGCTTTCTTT